This T cell receptor beta chain was captured in a study of control samples from healthy donors and cancer patients. Here immunoSEQ multiplex PCR was the method, and the copy in TCRdb shows in-frame clones only, minus some. The sample shows 140,000 or so clones, more than 85% of them seen only once. Trimming left V 1 base short and J 0 bases short, with 11 bases between. CDR3 length equals 16 residues. Germline CDR1 reads SEHNR; CDR2 reads FQNEAQ (reference sequence). The source material was blood. The TCR sequence derives from a man aged 30-40 years in good health. V gene TRBV7-9 combines with J gene TRBJ2-3; possible D gene TRBD2, 5 bases. The DNA for the CDR3 is TGTGCCAGCAGCTTAGAGCTCCTAGCTAGCACAGATACGCAGTATTTT. Its translation: CASSLELLASTDTQYF.